This T cell receptor delta chain was identified in a study of gamma-delta chains in newborns, infants, children. The overall study: Microbial exposure reportedly drives polyclonal innate γδ T cell expansion after birth.

The junction had 11 bases not matched to a gene; V was cut back by 0 bases and J by 0 bases. CDR1 and CDR2 from the germline V gene are GEAIGNYY and EKD. The CDR3 covers 21 residues. TCRdb reprocessed the reads using CATT. The table shows about 2,500 delta-chain clones, with roughly 0.98% occurring only once. This clone turned up a few times. This receptor was obtained from a child who was a newborn, infant or young child, either healthy, febrile or measles-vaccinated (not recorded which). This chain links TRDV2 with TRDJ3; TRDD3 matches 9 bases. The specimen was blood. In nucleotides, the CDR3 is TGTGCCTGTGACACCGTGAAGAGGTGGGGGATAAACTCCTGGGACACCCGACAGATGTTTTTC. Encoded protein: CACDTVKRWGINSWDTRQMFF.